These 9 T cell receptor beta chains came from one sample sequenced in a study of cytomegalovirus exposure and HLA in healthy donors. PCR employed 60 Vbeta and 13 Jbeta primers. Method: immunoSEQ multiplex PCR; TCRdb's copy keeps in-frame clones and lacks some. The table has 300,000 or so clones, about 83% seen once. Specimen: PBMCs. These receptors were collected from a middle-aged woman in good health and CMV-seropositive.

The genes are TRBV7-9 and TRBJ2-7, with 10 bases aligning to TRBD1. The V segment lost 5 bases and the J segment 0 bases; nucleotides outside the gene matches: 4. The CDR3 spans 15 residues. Germline loops: CDR1 SEHNR, CDR2 FQNEAQ (reference sequence). The CDR3 nucleotides are TGTGCCAGCAGCGGACAGGGGGATAGCTCCTACGAGCAGTACTTC. This sequence encodes CASSGQGDSSYEQYF.

This clone has more than one count but fewer than ten. The chain uses TRBV28 and TRBJ2-7; maybe TRBD1 (6 bases). V was pared by 8 bases and J by 5 bases, with 16 bases between. This CDR3 contains 13 residues. Per germline, CDR1 MDHEN and CDR2 SYDVKM. This CDR3 is CASVSSTGNEQYF. The CDR3 DNA reads as TGTGCCAGCGTCTCTTCCACAGGGAACGAGCAGTACTTC.

V gene TRBV9 combines with J gene TRBJ2-5; possibly TRBD1 for D (5 bases). Germline V gene lookup returns CDR1 SGDLS and CDR2 YYNGEE. Trimming cost V 0 bases and J 0 bases, with 9 bases left between them. The CDR3 spans 15 residues. Here the CDR3 reads CASSVAGWYQETQYF. CDR3 coding DNA: TGTGCCAGCAGCGTAGCAGGGTGGTACCAAGAGACCCAGTACTTC.

This chain links TRBV7-2 with TRBJ1-6, with D hard to call. V was clipped by 0 bases and J by 7 bases, with 4 bases between them. Germline-derived CDR1 and CDR2 are SGHTA and FQGNSA. The CDR3 is made up of 13 amino acids. Written as DNA, the CDR3 is TGTGCCAGCAGCTTAGCCCGGAATTCACCCCTCCACTTT. This codes for CASSLARNSPLHF.

The chain is built from TRBV6-1 and TRBJ1-1; a weak D match, TRBD1 (5 bases). The CDR3 consists of 14 residues. Per the germline V gene, CDR1 is MNHNS and CDR2 is SASEGT. The V end lost 1 base, the J end lost 11 bases, and 17 bases lay between the germline ends. The CDR3 protein is CASSEEGARAAAFF. DNA of the CDR3: TGTGCCAGCAGTGAAGAAGGGGCCAGGGCTGCGGCTTTCTTT.

The V and J genes are TRBV6-6 and TRBJ1-1; 7 nucleotides align to TRBD1. V trimming: 5 bases; J trimming: 1 base; junction bases outside the gene matches: 4. Germline V gene sequence: CDR1 MNHNY, CDR2 SVGAGI (reference sequence). The CDR3 has 14 residues. The CDR3 here is CASSGRQGNTEAFF. The CDR3 DNA follows: TGTGCCAGCAGTGGAAGACAGGGGAACACTGAAGCTTTCTTT.

The chain uses TRBV5-1 and TRBJ2-5; D is possibly TRBD2 (6 bases). Germline V gives CDR1 SGHRS, CDR2 YFSETQ. CDR3 size: 15 residues. The V and J ends lost 6 bases and 1 base respectively, with 16 bases between them. The CDR3 DNA reads as TGCGCCAGCATACCAGGGACTTCCGGCCAAGAGACCCAGTACTTC. It encodes CASIPGTSGQETQYF.

This chain connects TRBV10-3 to TRBJ2-3; D is possibly TRBD2 (5 bases). Germline-derived CDR1 and CDR2 are ENHRY and SYGVKD. The CDR3 has 14 amino acids. With 2 bases removed from V and 2 bases from J, the gap between germline ends came to 8 bases. CDR3 amino acids: CAISEAGNTDTQYF. CDR3 DNA: TGTGCCATCAGTGAGGCGGGTAACACAGATACGCAGTATTTT.

This clone was seen only a few times. V and J are TRBV10-2 and TRBJ2-7; 14 bases agree with TRBD2. Germline CDR1 reads WSHSY; CDR2 reads SAAADI. The CDR3 loop spans 17 amino acids. The trim removed 4 bases at V and 1 base at J, leaving 6 bases unmatched. CDR3 residues: CASSGGTSGSLSYEQYF. The CDR3 bases are TGCGCCAGCAGTGGAGGGACTAGCGGGAGCCTATCCTACGAGCAGTACTTC.